These 9 T cell receptor beta chains came from one sample sequenced in a study of blood T cell repertoires in COVID-19. The assay was immunoSEQ multiplex PCR, and TCRdb's table has in-frame clones only and misses some. Among 250,000 to 350,000 clones listed, over 75% were seen once. Source material: peripheral blood. The receptors here all came from a woman aged 55 to 70 with acute or convalescent COVID-19.

This rearrangement joins TRBV19 to TRBJ2-3; tentatively, D is TRBD1 (5 bases). Between the trimmed V and J ends, which lost 8 bases and 3 bases, there was a span of 9 bases. The CDR3 runs 12 residues. CDR1 LNHDA and CDR2 SQIVND come from the germline V gene (reference sequence). The CDR3, as DNA: TGTGCCAGTGGCCACAGGACAGATACGCAGTATTTT. This gives the protein CASGHRTDTQYF.

The rearrangement links TRBV5-1 to TRBJ2-5; D might be TRBD2 (5 bases). The CDR3 sequence is 15 residues long. V was shortened by 0 bases and J by 5 bases, with 14 bases between the two germline ends. CDR1 is SGHRS and CDR2 is YFSETQ in the germline V gene. The CDR3: CASSLASGLLETQYF. As DNA, the CDR3 is TGCGCCAGCAGCTTGGCCAGCGGACTCCTCGAGACCCAGTACTTC. Full variable domain (remainder filled in from reference TRBV5-1 and TRBJ2-5): KAGVTQTPRYLIKTRGQQVTLSCSPISGHRSVSWYQQTPGQGLQFLFEYFSETQRNKGNFPGRFSGRQFSNSRSEMNVSTLELGDSALYLCASSLASGLLETQYFGPGTRLLVL.

The J gene is TRBJ2-7, the V gene TRBV9; possible D gene TRBD1, 6 bases. Germline CDR1 and CDR2: SGDLS and YYNGEE. This CDR3 comprises 15 residues. V was pared by 4 bases and J by 0 bases, with 14 bases between. Here the CDR3 DNA reads TGTGCCAGCAGCCCGGGACACGCTGCCTCCTACGAGCAGTACTTC. It codes for CASSPGHAASYEQYF.

The chain has TRBV19 and TRBJ1-2; 8 bases agree with TRBD1. Trimming took 4 bases from V and 2 from J; bases not matched to a gene: 3. The CDR3 spans 14 residues. Germline V lookup: CDR1 LNHDA, CDR2 SQIVND (reference sequence). The CDR3 loop is CASSSRTGNYGYTF. The CDR3 nucleotides are TGTGCCAGTAGTAGCCGGACAGGGAACTATGGCTACACCTTC.

The rearrangement uses TRBV11-3 and TRBJ2-7; D is perhaps TRBD1 (6 bases). Deletions cut 6 bases from V and 3 bases from J, with 9 bases between. The CDR3 runs 12 residues. Germline values: CDR1 SGHNT, CDR2 YENEEA. CDR3 nucleotide sequence: TGTGCCAGCAGTTCGGACAGCTACGAGCAGTACTTC. This translates into CASSSDSYEQYF.

The V and J genes are TRBV7-9 and TRBJ1-6; perhaps TRBD1 as D (5 bases). Germline assignment: CDR1 SEHNR and CDR2 FQNEAQ (reference sequence). Between the trimmed V and J ends, which lost 8 bases and 4 bases, there was a span of 12 bases. The length of the CDR3 is 14 residues. The CDR3 coding sequence is TGTGCCAGCTTGGACGGGGGATATAATTCACCCCTCCACTTT. The encoded protein is CASLDGGYNSPLHF.

This rearrangement joins TRBV2 to TRBJ2-5; 8 nucleotides align to TRBD2. CDR1 and CDR2 from the germline V gene are SNHLY and FYNNEI. CDR3 length equals 17 residues. J gave up 3 bases and V 0 bases, and 9 bases lay outside the gene matches. The CDR3 loop is CASSEALRLGGEETQYF. The CDR3 DNA follows: TGTGCCAGCAGTGAAGCGCTAAGACTCGGGGGGGAAGAGACCCAGTACTTC.

The chain recombines TRBV5-1 with TRBJ1-2; 7 bases line up with TRBD1. The CDR3 totals 16 residues. The junction had 9 bases not matched to a gene; V was cut back by 4 bases and J by 0 bases. The germline CDR1 and CDR2 sequences are SGHRS and YFSETQ. CDR3 residues: CASSLTGASTNYGYTF. The CDR3 bases are TGCGCCAGCAGCCTCACAGGGGCCTCAACTAACTATGGCTACACCTTC.

The chain carries TRBV18 and TRBJ1-1, with D possibly being TRBD1 (6 bases). Germline loops: CDR1 KGHSH, CDR2 LQKENI. CDR3 length: 15 residues. V lost 0 bases and J 3 bases, leaving 11 bases between the germline ends. The CDR3 protein is CASSPPGGRDTEAFF. In DNA form, the CDR3 reads TGTGCCAGCTCACCACCGGGGGGGCGAGACACTGAAGCTTTCTTT.